The next 30 T cell receptor beta chains were all read from a single sample in a study of blood T cell repertoires in COVID-19. Sequencing used immunoSEQ multiplex PCR; TCRdb keeps in-frame clones, though not all of them. Of some 330,000 clones detected, around four fifths appear once; the ten largest clones hold approximately 5%. Sequencing was performed on PBMCs or T cells enriched from blood (not recorded which). Receptor source: a woman between 45 and 65 years old who had recovered from COVID-19.

The chain links TRBV15 to TRBJ1-3; 9 nucleotides match TRBD1. The CDR3 covers 14 residues. After removal of 5 bases from V and 7 bases from J, the junction contained 6 bases not matched to a gene. The V gene's germline CDR1 is LNHNV and CDR2 YYDKDF (reference sequence). This CDR3 reads CATSPTGGINTIYF. The CDR3 DNA reads as TGTGCCACCAGCCCGACAGGGGGTATTAACACCATATATTTT.

This clone has just a few counts. This chain uses TRBV7-3 with TRBJ2-7, with 7 bases lining up with TRBD2. The CDR3 totals 15 residues. V trimming: 2 bases; J trimming: 5 bases; junction bases outside the gene matches: 9. CDR1 SGHTA and CDR2 FQGTGA come from the germline V gene. Here the CDR3 DNA reads TGTGCCAGCAGCTTAGGTGTCGCGGGAGTGAACGAGCAGTACTTC. Translated: CASSLGVAGVNEQYF.

The V gene is TRBV9, the J gene TRBJ1-6, with D uncertain. The CDR3 has 15 residues. Germline CDR1 and CDR2: SGDLS and YYNGEE. Between the trimmed V and J ends, which lost 0 bases and 8 bases, there was a span of 12 bases. The CDR3: CASSVELRADSPLHF. CDR3 coding DNA: TGTGCCAGCAGCGTAGAACTAAGAGCTGATTCACCCCTCCACTTT.

On this clone: The same CDR3 can be traced to other DNA sequences in this sample. The chain combines TRBV30 with TRBJ2-3; TRBD2 is a possible D gene (7 bases). Germline CDR1 is GTSNPN and CDR2 is SVGIG (reference sequence). The CDR3 length is 14 residues. Trimming removed 3 bases at V and 0 bases at J, with 10 bases between. In DNA, the CDR3 is TGTGCCTGGAGGGGGGGGCTGAGCACAGATACGCAGTATTTT. This codes for CAWRGGLSTDTQYF.

The chain joins TRBV11-3 to TRBJ1-2, with TRBD1 identical over 7 bases. V trimming: 5 bases; J trimming: 2 bases; junction bases outside the gene matches: 14. The V gene's germline CDR1 is SGHNT and CDR2 YENEEA. The CDR3 spans 17 residues. The CDR3 sequence is CASSPTGARTENYGYTF. The DNA for the CDR3 is TGTGCCAGCAGCCCTACAGGGGCGCGGACAGAGAACTATGGCTACACCTTC.

This CDR3 reads CASSPLNTGELFF. CDR3 bases: TGTGCCAGCTCACCTTTAAACACCGGGGAGCTGTTTTTT. The chain combines TRBV18 with TRBJ2-2; D gene unclear. CDR3 length: 13 residues. Per germline, CDR1 KGHSH and CDR2 LQKENI. V was pared by 3 bases and J by 2 bases, with 4 bases between. Looking up the rest from reference TRBV18 and TRBJ2-2 gives the full variable domain: NAGVMQNPRHLVRRRGQEARLRCSPMKGHSHVYWYRQLPEEGLKFMVYLQKENIIDESGMPKERFSAEFPKEGPSILRIQQVVRGDSAAYFCASSPLNTGELFFGEGSRLTVL.

This chain joins TRBV29-1 and TRBJ1-6; 7 nucleotides align to TRBD1. With 4 bases clipped from V and 10 bases from J, the junction kept 7 bases outside the gene matches. This CDR3 has 13 residues. Germline V gene sequence: CDR1 SQVTM, CDR2 ANQGSEA. The DNA of the CDR3 is TGCAGCGTTGGACAGGGAGAAAGGTCACCCCTCCACTTT. As protein: CSVGQGERSPLHF.

The chain recombines TRBV5-4 with TRBJ1-3; 10 bases fit TRBD1. In germline, CDR1 is SGHNT, CDR2 YYREEE (reference sequence). V was pared by 4 bases and J by 0 bases, with 4 bases of the junction left unmatched. The CDR3 extends over 16 amino acids. Here the CDR3 DNA reads TGTGCCAGCAGCCCAAGGGACAGGGGCTCTGGAAACACCATATATTTT. This codes for CASSPRDRGSGNTIYF. The full variable domain, completed using reference TRBV5-4 and TRBJ1-3, is ETGVTQSPTHLIKTRGQQVTLRCSSQSGHNTVSWYQQALGQGPQFIFQYYREEENGRGNFPPRFSGLQFPNYSSELNVNALELDDSALYLCASSPRDRGSGNTIYFGEGSWLTVV.

The chain links TRBV19 to TRBJ1-2, with D uncertain. CDR3 length: 14 residues. CDR1 is LNHDA and CDR2 is SQIVND in the germline V gene (reference sequence). Trimming took 7 bases from V and 5 from J, leaving 17 bases between them. CDR3 sequence: CASTPRTIEYGYTF. The CDR3, as DNA: TGTGCCAGTACCCCACGCACCATAGAATATGGCTACACCTTC.

This chain's CDR3 is CASSLVGTSNYEQYF. The CDR3 DNA follows: TGTGCCAGCAGCTTGGTCGGGACTAGCAACTACGAGCAGTACTTC. The chain links TRBV5-4 to TRBJ2-7; TRBD2 matches 9 bases. CDR3 size: 15 residues. Trimming removed 0 bases from V and 3 bases from J; junction bases left unmatched: 4. Germline assignment: CDR1 SGHNT and CDR2 YYREEE (reference sequence).

The chain uses TRBV30 and TRBJ1-6, with a tentative D call TRBD1 (5 bases). V was clipped by 2 bases and J by 3 bases, with 11 bases between them. There are 15 residues in the CDR3. Germline values: CDR1 GTSNPN, CDR2 SVGIG (reference sequence). The CDR3 coding sequence is TGTGCCTGGAGTACCCCCGGGGGCTATAATTCACCCCTCCACTTT. It encodes CAWSTPGGYNSPLHF.

V is TRBV15 and J is TRBJ1-5; a possible D gene is TRBD1 (6 bases). Trimming shortened V by 4 bases and J by 3 bases, and 10 bases separated the two germline ends. Germline assignment: CDR1 LNHNV and CDR2 YYDKDF (reference sequence). There are 14 residues in the CDR3. DNA for the CDR3: TGTGCCACCAGCAACGGACAGAACAATCAGCCCCAGCATTTT. Its translation: CATSNGQNNQPQHF. The full variable domain, with the rest looked up from reference TRBV15 and TRBJ1-5, is DAMVIQNPRYQVTQFGKPVTLSCSQTLNHNVMYWYQQKSSQAPKLLFHYYDKDFNNEADTPDNFQSRRPNTSFCFLDIRSPGLGDTAMYLCATSNGQNNQPQHFGDGTRLSIL.

The chain combines TRBV25-1 with TRBJ1-1, with unresolved D. The germline V and J ends were trimmed by 7 bases and 0 bases, with 9 bases remaining between them. The CDR3 has 13 residues. CDR1 is MGHDK and CDR2 is SYGVNS in the germline V gene. This chain's CDR3 is CASKNHLNTEAFF. The CDR3 coding sequence is TGTGCCAGCAAAAATCATCTGAACACTGAAGCTTTCTTT.

The V and J genes are TRBV18 and TRBJ2-5; 8 bases line up with TRBD1. The CDR3 has 13 amino acids. Germline-derived CDR1 and CDR2 are KGHSH and LQKENI. V shed 3 bases, J shed 5 bases, and the junction held 2 bases outside the gene matches. CDR3: CASSPRQGETQYF. The CDR3 nucleotides read TGTGCCAGCTCACCGCGACAGGGGGAGACCCAGTACTTC.

The chain carries TRBV7-9 and TRBJ1-2; no reliable D call. There are 16 residues in the CDR3. The germline CDR1 and CDR2 sequences are SEHNR and FQNEAQ (reference sequence). The V and J ends lost 6 bases and 2 bases respectively, with 19 bases between them. The CDR3 nucleotides read TGTGCCAGCAGACGGGAATCCATTACTCTCAACTATGGCTACACCTTC. This encodes CASRRESITLNYGYTF.

The CDR3 region is CASSQGTPQTFNSPLHF. The CDR3 bases are TGTGCCAGCAGTCAGGGGACACCTCAGACTTTTAATTCACCCCTCCACTTT. V usage is TRBV6-6 and J usage is TRBJ1-6, with D possibly being TRBD1 (6 bases). The CDR3 has 17 amino acids. Germline V gives CDR1 MNHNY, CDR2 SVGAGI (reference sequence). V dropped 5 bases and J dropped 6 bases, with 20 bases sitting between them.

The chain links TRBV7-8 to TRBJ2-3; 8 bases line up with TRBD2. The germline V gene encodes CDR1 SGHVS and CDR2 FQNEAQ. The length of the CDR3 is 17 residues. The V segment lost 1 base and the J segment 2 bases; nucleotides outside the gene matches: 8. The CDR3 reads CASSLVGLAGHTDTQYF. DNA for the CDR3: TGTGCCAGCAGCTTAGTAGGGCTAGCGGGCCACACAGATACGCAGTATTTT.

The V gene is TRBV30, the J gene TRBJ1-5; tentative D call: TRBD1 (6 bases). Germline values: CDR1 GTSNPN, CDR2 SVGIG (reference sequence). The CDR3 loop spans 14 amino acids. V was trimmed by 2 bases and J by 4 bases, leaving 12 bases between them. The CDR3, as DNA: TGTGCCTGGAGTAGTCGGGGGGCGAATCAGCCCCAGCATTTT. Protein sequence: CAWSSRGANQPQHF.

This clone has just one count. The rearrangement uses TRBV19 and TRBJ1-5, with 7 bases lining up with TRBD1. V lost 2 bases, J lost 6 bases, and 10 bases stayed unmatched. Germline CDR1 and CDR2: LNHDA and SQIVND (reference sequence). CDR3 length equals 16 residues. The CDR3 DNA reads TGTGCCAGTAGTATACCCTGGGACAGCTACGGTCAGCCCCAGCATTTT. Its protein is CASSIPWDSYGQPQHF.

The table lists this clone with a count of one. The chain couples TRBV7-8 to TRBJ2-7, with 9 positions matching TRBD1. The CDR3 has 12 amino acids. With V trimmed by 7 bases and J by 5 bases, 3 bases remained unmatched. Per germline, CDR1 SGHVS and CDR2 FQNEAQ. This chain's CDR3 is CASTGTGHEQYF. The CDR3 DNA sequence: TGTGCCAGCACCGGGACAGGGCACGAGCAGTACTTC.

The chain carries TRBV7-8 and TRBJ1-3; weak D call: TRBD1 (5 bases). Germline V gene sequence: CDR1 SGHVS, CDR2 FQNEAQ. This CDR3 contains 15 residues. The V and J ends lost 2 bases and 0 bases respectively, with 8 bases between them. CDR3 DNA: TGTGCCAGCAGCTTACAGGGTGCCTCTGGAAACACCATATATTTT. The encoded protein is CASSLQGASGNTIYF. Full variable domain (outside the CDR3, taken from reference TRBV7-8 and TRBJ1-3): GAGVSQSPRYKVAKRGQDVALRCDPISGHVSLFWYQQALGQGPEFLTYFQNEAQLDKSGLPSDRFFAERPEGSVSTLKIQRTQQEDSAVYLCASSLQGASGNTIYFGEGSWLTVV.

The V and J genes are TRBV19 and TRBJ1-5; D perhaps matches TRBD1 (6 bases). This CDR3 has 15 residues. Germline CDR1 and CDR2: LNHDA and SQIVND (reference sequence). The V and J ends lost 6 bases and 0 bases respectively, with 12 bases between them. DNA for the CDR3: TGTGCCAGTAGGTTGGGACACAATAGCAATCAGCCCCAGCATTTT. Translation: CASRLGHNSNQPQHF.

The chain recombines TRBV9 with TRBJ2-1; 10 bases map to TRBD2. Germline V gene data show CDR1 as SGDLS and CDR2 as YYNGEE. J gave up 7 bases and V 0 bases, and 28 bases lay outside the gene matches. The CDR3 is made up of 23 amino acids. This CDR3 is CASSVGLATGGLLSGRAENEQFF. The DNA for the CDR3 is TGTGCCAGCAGCGTAGGATTGGCCACAGGGGGATTACTAAGCGGGAGGGCCGAAAATGAGCAGTTCTTC. Looking up the rest from reference TRBV9 and TRBJ2-1 gives the full variable domain: DSGVTQTPKHLITATGQRVTLRCSPRSGDLSVYWYQQSLDQGLQFLIQYYNGEERAKGNILERFSAQQFPDLHSELNLSSLELGDSALYFCASSVGLATGGLLSGRAENEQFFGPGTRLTVL.

There are a few counts of this clone. In DNA, the CDR3 is TGTGCCAGCAGTTTTAGGGAGCGGGGCTATGGCTACACCTTC. It is translated as CASSFRERGYGYTF. The rearrangement uses TRBV28 and TRBJ1-2; D unclear. The germline gives CDR1 MDHEN, CDR2 SYDVKM. This CDR3 is 14 amino acids long. V was shortened by 3 bases and J by 4 bases, with 12 bases between the two germline ends.

This clone was recorded only once. The chain is built from TRBV7-2 and TRBJ1-5; 10 bases are shared with TRBD1. V lost 3 bases and J lost 6; bases outside the gene matches: 2. Looked up from germline, CDR1 is SGHTA and CDR2 is FQGNSA. The CDR3 runs 14 residues. CDR3 region: CASSLDRGSQPQHF. CDR3 bases: TGTGCCAGCAGCTTGGACAGGGGGTCTCAGCCCCAGCATTTT.

This sequence joins TRBV30 and TRBJ1-1, with 9 bases lining up with TRBD1. The V and J ends lost 3 bases and 4 bases, in that order; junction bases with no gene match: 3. The CDR3 has 13 amino acids. Germline CDR1 GTSNPN, CDR2 SVGIG (reference sequence). As DNA, the CDR3 is TGTGCCTGGAGGGCGGACAGGGGCACTGAAGCTTTCTTT. This encodes CAWRADRGTEAFF.

Concerning this clone: At one boundary the junction diverges from the germline segment, which might be a read error. The identical CDR3 is also encoded by other nucleotide sequences in the sample. The chain carries TRBV12-3 or TRBV12-4 and TRBJ1-1, with 8 bases fitting TRBD1. CDR3 size: 13 residues. CDR3 in amino acids: CASSLNRGTEAFF. The CDR3 nucleotides read TGTGCCAGCAGTTTAAACAGGGGGACTGAGGCTTTCTTT.

The gene calls are TRBV19 and TRBJ1-5, with 10 bases fitting TRBD1. The ends lost 5 bases at V and 1 base at J; junction bases unmatched: 5. The CDR3 contains 16 residues. Germline assignment: CDR1 LNHDA and CDR2 SQIVND (reference sequence). Written as DNA, the CDR3 is TGTGCCAGTAGTGACCGACAGGGGGCAAGCAATCAGCCCCAGCATTTT. Translation: CASSDRQGASNQPQHF. The complete variable domain, with remaining parts taken from reference TRBV19 and TRBJ1-5, reads DGGITQSPKYLFRKEGQNVTLSCEQNLNHDAMYWYRQDPGQGLRLIYYSQIVNDFQKGDIAEGYSVSREKKESFPLTVTSAQKNPTAFYLCASSDRQGASNQPQHFGDGTRLSIL.

The chain uses TRBV11-2 and TRBJ1-5; TRBD1 matches 8 bases. Germline V gene data show CDR1 as SGHAT and CDR2 as FQNNGV. The CDR3 length is 15 residues. Losses at the gene ends were 4 bases for V and 9 bases for J; bases not matched to a gene: 11. The CDR3 nucleotides read TGTGCCAGCAGCTCAGACAGGGGTGGGTTAGTGCCCCAGCATTTT. Its translation is CASSSDRGGLVPQHF. The complete variable domain, with remaining parts taken from reference TRBV11-2 and TRBJ1-5, reads EAGVAQSPRYKIIEKRQSVAFWCNPISGHATLYWYQQILGQGPKLLIQFQNNGVVDDSQLPKDRFSAERLKGVDSTLKIQPAKLEDSAVYLCASSSDRGGLVPQHFGDGTRLSIL.

V is TRBV2 and J is TRBJ1-1; possible D gene TRBD1, 6 bases. The CDR3 spans 13 residues. Germline CDR1 and CDR2: SNHLY and FYNNEI. The V and J ends lost 7 bases and 1 base respectively, with 10 bases between them. CDR3 sequence (DNA): TGTGCCAGCACCCTGGACAGGAACACTGAAGCTTTCTTT. Protein sequence: CASTLDRNTEAFF.